One sample yielded the 21 T cell receptor beta chains listed below, sequenced in a study of blood T cell repertoires in COVID-19. TCRdb's copy holds only in-frame clones and misses some; the assay was immunoSEQ multiplex PCR. The sample lists more than 350,000 clones; roughly nine tenths were seen once. The sample was peripheral blood. The source of these receptors is a woman in her thirties with COVID-19, enrolled during active disease.

This chain joins TRBV19 and TRBJ2-5, with 9 bases fitting TRBD2. Looked up from germline, CDR1 is LNHDA and CDR2 is SQIVND (reference sequence). The CDR3 sequence is 17 residues long. V dropped 3 bases and J dropped 1; count of bases not matched to a gene: 9. CDR3 sequence: CASSISAGGSSQETQYF. The CDR3 DNA is TGTGCCAGTAGTATCTCGGCGGGGGGGAGTTCCCAAGAGACCCAGTACTTC.

V and J are TRBV28 and TRBJ2-1; 8 nucleotides line up with TRBD2. V lost 1 base to trimming and J lost 6 bases; unmatched junction nucleotides: 5. Germline V gives CDR1 MDHEN, CDR2 SYDVKM. There are 15 residues in the CDR3. The CDR3 DNA is TGTGCCAGCAGTTTATTTCGCCTAGCGGGCAATGAGCAGTTCTTC. Protein: CASSLFRLAGNEQFF.

This rearrangement joins TRBV7-8 to TRBJ2-3, with D uncertain. Germline V gene lookup returns CDR1 SGHVS and CDR2 FQNEAQ. Trimming stripped 5 bases from V and 2 bases from J, with 8 bases between. This CDR3 region has 13 residues. CDR3 in DNA: TGTGCCAGCAGCCGACCCGTCACAGATACGCAGTATTTT. Its translation: CASSRPVTDTQYF. The whole variable domain, remainder taken from reference TRBV7-8 and TRBJ2-3, is GAGVSQSPRYKVAKRGQDVALRCDPISGHVSLFWYQQALGQGPEFLTYFQNEAQLDKSGLPSDRFFAERPEGSVSTLKIQRTQQEDSAVYLCASSRPVTDTQYFGPGTRLTVL.

This chain joins TRBV29-1 and TRBJ2-3; 7 bases match TRBD2. CDR1 and CDR2 from the germline V gene are SQVTM and ANQGSEA. Losses at the gene ends were 8 bases for V and 0 bases for J; bases not matched to a gene: 8. The CDR3 has 14 residues. Here the CDR3 reads CSKRDGTSTDTQYF. In nucleotides, the CDR3 is TGCAGCAAGCGGGATGGTACTAGCACAGATACGCAGTATTTT.

The chain combines TRBV6-2 or TRBV6-3 with TRBJ1-2; D is unresolved. Trimming left V 4 bases short and J 6 bases short, with 15 bases between. Germline CDR1 and CDR2: MNHEY and SVGEGT. The CDR3 spans 14 residues. CDR3 sequence reads: CASSLQVTINGYTF. The DNA of the CDR3 is TGTGCCAGCAGTTTGCAGGTGACCATCAATGGCTACACCTTC.

This clone was picked up a small number of times. J is TRBJ1-2 and V is TRBV19; 7 nucleotides line up with TRBD1. Trimming removed 4 bases from V and 5 bases from J; junction bases left unmatched: 10. Germline lookup yields CDR1 LNHDA and CDR2 SQIVND (reference sequence). The CDR3 runs to 15 residues. The CDR3, as DNA: TGTGCCAGTAGTAGGGGATCCGGGACAGCTTATGGCTACACCTTC. Translating it yields CASSRGSGTAYGYTF.

CDR3 DNA: TGTGCCAGCTCACTTGCGGGAGGGCCGCCCAATGAGCAGTTCTTC. Protein sequence: CASSLAGGPPNEQFF. The chain joins TRBV18 to TRBJ2-1; 9 positions agree with TRBD2. There are 15 residues in the CDR3. The V gene end was trimmed by 4 bases and the J gene end by 6 bases; junction bases not matched to a gene: 7. Germline CDR1 and CDR2: KGHSH and LQKENI.

The chain employs TRBV3-1 (or the pseudogene TRBV3-2) and TRBJ2-3, with 9 bases identical to TRBD2. Germline V CDR1 and CDR2: LGHDT, YNNKEL (reference sequence). V lost 4 bases to trimming and J lost 1 base; unmatched junction nucleotides: 3. The CDR3 contains 15 residues. CDR3 loop: CASSLAGDGTDTQYF. CDR3 in DNA: TGTGCCAGCAGCCTAGCGGGAGATGGCACAGATACGCAGTATTTT.

CDR3: CASSWGRGVETQYF. The CDR3 bases are TGTGCCAGCAGCTGGGGGAGGGGGGTGGAGACCCAGTACTTC. V and J are TRBV5-4 and TRBJ2-5; tentative D call: TRBD2 (7 bases). Germline V gene data show CDR1 as SGHNT and CDR2 as YYREEE (reference sequence). Trimming pared 3 bases from V and 5 bases from J, leaving 14 bases between. CDR3 length: 14 amino acids.

This sequence joins TRBV3-1 (or the pseudogene TRBV3-2) and TRBJ1-4; TRBD1 matches 7 bases. J lost 17 bases, V lost 1 base, and 7 bases had no gene match. The CDR3 is 12 amino acids. Germline CDR1 LGHDT, CDR2 YNNKEL (reference sequence). The CDR3 DNA is TGTGCCAGCAGCCAAGGGGGACAGTCAAGTTTTTTT. Translating gives CASSQGGQSSFF.

This clone was seen just once. Other nucleotide sequences in the sample specify the same CDR3. The chain links TRBV6-5 to TRBJ1-2; D remains unclear. V was cut by 2 bases and J by 0 bases, with 7 bases left in between. Germline loops: CDR1 MNHEY, CDR2 SVGAGI. CDR3 length equals 14 residues. CDR3 protein: CASSYGRANYGYTF. CDR3 bases: TGTGCCAGCAGTTACGGGCGGGCTAACTATGGCTACACCTTC.

This sequence joins TRBV10-3 and TRBJ2-2; 8 nucleotides match TRBD1. CDR3 size: 15 residues. The J segment lost 7 bases and the V segment lost 3 bases, leaving 7 bases of the junction unmatched. Per the germline V gene, CDR1 is ENHRY and CDR2 is SYGVKD. The CDR3 nucleotides are TGTGCCATCAGTGATCCCGGGACAGGCCTCGGGGAGCTGTTTTTT. It codes for CAISDPGTGLGELFF.

The chain couples TRBV10-1 to TRBJ2-7, with a weak D call TRBD1 (5 bases). The CDR3 length is 11 residues. Germline CDR1 and CDR2: WNHNN and SYGVQD (reference sequence). With 4 bases removed from V and 5 bases from J, the gap between germline ends came to 6 bases. The CDR3 is CASSVGHEQYF. As DNA, the CDR3 is TGCGCCAGCAGTGTGGGGCACGAGCAGTACTTC.

CDR3 region: CASSQPRLAGGRDTQYF. The CDR3 region has the DNA TGCGCCAGCAGCCAACCCAGACTAGCGGGAGGAAGAGATACGCAGTATTTT. The rearrangement uses TRBV4-1 and TRBJ2-3; 13 positions match TRBD2. Per germline, CDR1 MGHRA and CDR2 YSYEKL. With 2 bases clipped from V and 5 bases from J, the junction kept 7 bases outside the gene matches. The CDR3 is 17 residues long.

V and J are TRBV18 and TRBJ2-1; 10 nucleotides agree with TRBD2. From germline, CDR1 is KGHSH and CDR2 LQKENI. The CDR3 contains 21 residues. J lost 7 bases, V lost 0 bases, and 21 bases had no gene match. The CDR3 loop is CASSPPGQKGWLAGVENEQFF. CDR3 DNA: TGTGCCAGCTCACCACCCGGACAGAAGGGTTGGCTAGCGGGAGTTGAGAATGAGCAGTTCTTC. Complete variable domain (other parts from reference TRBV18 and TRBJ2-1): NAGVMQNPRHLVRRRGQEARLRCSPMKGHSHVYWYRQLPEEGLKFMVYLQKENIIDESGMPKERFSAEFPKEGPSILRIQQVVRGDSAAYFCASSPPGQKGWLAGVENEQFFGPGTRLTVL.

J is TRBJ2-5 and V is TRBV12-3 or TRBV12-4; D might be TRBD2 (5 bases). This CDR3 is built from 13 residues. Trimming left V 3 bases short and J 1 base short, with 6 bases between. The CDR3 bases are TGTGCCAGCAGTTTTCTAGCCCAAGAGACCCAGTACTTC. It encodes CASSFLAQETQYF.

V is TRBV30 and J is TRBJ1-1, with D uncertain. Germline V gene lookup returns CDR1 GTSNPN and CDR2 SVGIG (reference sequence). The CDR3 extends over 13 amino acids. CDR3 sequence: CTGSRELGTEAFF. In DNA, the CDR3 is TGTACCGGAAGCCGGGAACTCGGCACTGAAGCTTTCTTT.

The V and J genes are TRBV28 and TRBJ1-2, with D maybe TRBD1 (6 bases). The CDR3 contains 12 residues. Germline loops: CDR1 MDHEN, CDR2 SYDVKM. The ends were cut back, 9 bases at V and 3 bases at J, with 11 bases in the middle. In DNA, the CDR3 is TGTGCCAGTGGGGGGGGCCACTATGGCTACACCTTC. Translating gives CASGGGHYGYTF.

The chain has TRBV2 and TRBJ1-6; perhaps TRBD1 as D (5 bases). The CDR3 has 16 residues. V was shortened by 2 bases and J by 8 bases, with 16 bases between the two germline ends. The germline CDR1 and CDR2 sequences are SNHLY and FYNNEI. The DNA of the CDR3 is TGTGCCAGCAGTGAAATTCGGTTGCAGGGCTATTCACCCCTCCACTTT. Translated, it gives CASSEIRLQGYSPLHF.

The rearrangement joins TRBV7-6 to TRBJ2-7, with D possibly TRBD1 on 6 matching bases. Trimming removed 0 bases at V and 0 bases at J, with 12 bases between. Germline V gives CDR1 SGHVS, CDR2 FNYEAQ. The CDR3 has 16 amino acids. The CDR3 is CASSLAPGVSSYEQYF. As DNA, the CDR3 is TGTGCCAGCAGCTTAGCTCCAGGGGTGAGCTCCTACGAGCAGTACTTC.

The chain is built from TRBV7-9 and TRBJ2-6; D may be TRBD1 (6 bases). Trimming stripped 6 bases from V and 4 bases from J, with 13 bases between. CDR1 is SEHNR and CDR2 is FQNEAQ in the germline V gene (reference sequence). This CDR3 spans 15 amino acids. The CDR3 DNA reads TGTGCCAGCAGTCGTACAGGGAACGGGGCCAACGTCCTGACTTTC. It is translated as CASSRTGNGANVLTF.